This T cell receptor (beta chain) derives from a study of monozygotic twins with inflammatory bowel disease. Each donor gave about 2.5 ml of peripheral blood. Eight separate reactions per sample yielded the cDNA. UMIs that included a 6-nucleotide sample barcode were added by template switching, which took place during cDNA synthesis. TCRdb reprocessed the 5' RACE reads and stores each CDR3 protein as one record, lacking DNA. The sample features nearly 450,000 distinct CDR3 sequences, with about 2.4% in its top ten. The CDR3 is made up of 15 amino acids. Per the germline V gene, CDR1 is SGHRS and CDR2 is YFSETQ.

The source of this sequence is a human donor with ulcerative colitis or Crohn's disease, or a healthy co-twin of an affected twin (not recorded which). The rearrangement links TRBV5-1 to TRBJ1-5; with no DNA, the TCRdb D assignment of TRBD1 cannot be verified. Sequencing was performed on blood. The CDR3 loop is CASSLERGAYQPQHF. Based on the CDR3 plus reference TRBV5-1 and TRBJ1-5, the full variable domain is KAGVTQTPRYLIKTRGQQVTLSCSPISGHRSVSWYQQTPGQGLQFLFEYFSETQRNKGNFPGRFSGRQFSNSRSEMNVSTLELGDSALYLCASSLERGAYQPQHFGDGTRLSIL.